Here is one T cell receptor beta chain with its context. No antigen is known for it. Base qualities are not provided; no much larger clone lies one nucleotide away. The data are from a study of long-term antiretroviral therapy in people with HIV (dated by TCRdb to the early 2020s). About the study as a whole: Collection of the earliest samples took place about a decade ahead of the 2015 WHO recommendation for immediate ART, at a time when ART was typically delayed until CD4 counts fell. No cross-contamination during QIAcube processing was seen in test extractions of a monoclonal T-cell line run alongside a few dozen polyclonal samples. About 35% of the 30 participants with HIV were female. A retrospective serial study tested whether ART initiation and durable HIV suppression were associated with changes in peripheral blood TRB repertoire composition and diversity. A total of 192 cryopreserved PBMC samples were contributed to the cohort by 30 adults with confirmed HIV infection, with samples collected serially over a mean of around 6 years (range 1-12).

CDR1 and CDR2 (SGHNT, YENEEA) derive from the germline V gene. V has 5 bases trimmed and J has 12 bases trimmed; junction bases matching no gene number 5. The CDR3 starts with the cysteine, ends with the phenylalanine, and has 12 residues. The read is trimmed to its CDR3 DNA, 36 bases read in frame from base 1. To be included, a participant needed at least one PBMC sample from before ART initiation plus at least two post-ART samples. All participants with HIV were treated in the United States of America. Before DNA extraction, cryopreserved samples containing roughly 1-11 million PBMC were thawed and washed. At the time of the earliest PBMC sample for each participant with HIV, ages ranged from roughly 23 to 60 years. PBMC samples were contributed by each participant from 1-4 timepoints before ART initiation and 2-8 timepoints after ART initiation, with a median of 7 samples. Serial HIV viral load, CD4+ T-cell count, ART history and demographic data were obtained for every participant. A Qiagen kit on a QIAcube was used to extract genomic DNA from unsorted PBMC, with samples processed in batches of 12.

What the research found in general, with its limitations: No data were available on ART adherence, viral resistance or therapy changes, limiting inferences about post-ART repertoire changes. The repertoire was dominated across all time points by expanded TRB clones identified before ART initiation, although this dominance was seen to fluctuate and to decrease in many PLHIV after ART. Samples dated from 2004 to 2017, and the ART regimens used may be less effective than current ones. Because cell numbers in pre-ART samples were limited, unsorted PBMC were profiled instead of sorted CD4+ and CD8+ T cells. Limited PBMC availability meant only the TCR beta chain was sequenced, without alpha chain pairing. HIV repertoires had narrower CDR3 length ranges than controls, and the network structure suggested an antigen-experienced repertoire that shifted only slightly toward naive after ART. A significant increase in TRB diversity was found to be associated with ART initiation, although TRB diversity was observed to remain significantly below that of transplant donor controls even after long-term ART.

The immunoSEQ hsTCRB v3.0 assay was used at survey level resolution for TRB variable region sequencing. The target sequencing depth for TRB was about 40,000-55,000 T-cell genomes per sample. Pooled TRB libraries were sequenced on an Illumina MiSeq with a v3 150-cycle kit. The study's processing was this. Repertoire analysis ran in R within a reproducible Nextflow workflow covering QC, data transformation and analysis. LymphoSeq2, an R package for exploring AIRR-Seq data, was used to implement the custom analyses. A few samples yielding fewer than 5000 total TRB sequences were excluded, leaving more than 150 analyzed HIV repertoires. Among the approximately 180 HIV repertoires that were kept, 59 were collected before ART initiation and around 130 were collected after ART initiation. Each repertoire was downsampled to 5000 TRB nucleotide sequences, and summary statistics were averaged across 100 downsampling iterations. Only TRB sequences with CDR3 regions of at least seven amino acids were retained for analysis. Two measures captured diversity: a Shannon entropy-derived clonality score and the Gini coefficient. In the repertoire networks, any two of the top 5000 CDR3 amino acid sequences were connected whenever the two sequences differed by an edit distance of one. For TRB CDR3 amino acid sequences, GLIPH2 was used to predict antigen specificity groups and MHC restriction. CDR3 amino acid sequences were matched against VDJdb and McPAS-TCR to flag known CMV, EBV, HIV or tissue antigen associations. Pre-ART, post-ART and control groups were compared with Wilcoxon signed-rank tests and Holm-Bonferroni correction. Drawn from immuneACCESS, this table holds only the in-frame rearrangements with V and J called that TCRdb kept. Clones are partly lost; checked studies trace under half to an unresolved V gene and leave the rest unexplained. V, J and clone size were drawn from that table, and D and trimming were deduced from the DNA. Counted in this sample were 25,000 to 30,000 clones; roughly 80% of them appeared once. The ten largest clones take up around 10% of the sample.

The TCR comes from a man aged 25-40 years with HIV. Sequencing was performed on unsorted PBMCs, taken 2.1 years after starting antiretroviral therapy. The chain is made from TRBV11-3 and TRBJ2-1, with 9 bases matching TRBD1. The sequence in DNA is TGTGCCAGCAGCCAGACAGGGGGATTGCAGTTCTTC. The translation is CASSQTGGLQFF.